Shown below are 29 T cell receptor beta chains from a single sample sequenced in a study of CD8+ T cells in alopecia areata. As the sequencing template, cDNA was produced by extracting RNA and reverse transcribing it. Using immunoSEQ multiplex PCR, the repertoire was profiled, and TCRdb retains in-frame clones only, with some absent. The sample lists 150,000 to 200,000 clones, approximately 67% occurring once. Documented treatment: oral pan-JAK inhibitor, 5-10 mg twice daily. This specimen was CD4+ T cells sorted from blood, taken at approximately week 50, from a patient treated with tofacitinib. These receptors were collected from a human donor with alopecia areata.

CDR3 loop: CASSPGGVEADTQYF. CDR3 in DNA: TGCGCCAGCAGCCCGGGAGGTGTTGAAGCAGATACGCAGTATTTT. The rearrangement joins TRBV5-1 to TRBJ2-3, with TRBD2 matching over 7 bases. The germline gives CDR1 SGHRS, CDR2 YFSETQ. V lost 4 bases and J lost 4; bases outside the gene matches: 9. CDR3 length: 15 residues. Filled out from reference TRBV5-1 and TRBJ2-3, the complete variable domain reads KAGVTQTPRYLIKTRGQQVTLSCSPISGHRSVSWYQQTPGQGLQFLFEYFSETQRNKGNFPGRFSGRQFSNSRSEMNVSTLELGDSALYLCASSPGGVEADTQYFGPGTRLTVL.

The V gene is TRBV4-3, the J gene TRBJ2-3; TRBD1 matches 8 bases. Germline CDR1 and CDR2: LGHNA and YSLEER. The CDR3 is made up of 15 amino acids. Unmatched junction bases numbered 5, after V lost 4 bases and J lost 2 bases. DNA of the CDR3: TGCGCCAGCAGCCTCCGGACAGGGTTCACAGATACGCAGTATTTT. It translates to CASSLRTGFTDTQYF.

V is TRBV9 and J is TRBJ1-2; the D gene is possibly TRBD1 (5 bases). V was trimmed by 2 bases and J by 8 bases, leaving 16 bases between them. Germline V gives CDR1 SGDLS, CDR2 YYNGEE. The CDR3 has 14 residues. The CDR3: CASSVDGTLWGYTF. CDR3 coding DNA: TGTGCCAGCAGCGTGGACGGGACCTTGTGGGGCTACACCTTC.

The chain couples TRBV29-1 to TRBJ1-1; D is perhaps TRBD1 (6 bases). The V gene's germline CDR1 is SQVTM and CDR2 ANQGSEA. CDR3 length: 13 residues. Deletions cut 4 bases from V and 1 base from J, with 10 bases between. The CDR3 spells CSVAQGTNTEAFF. CDR3 nucleotides: TGCAGCGTTGCTCAGGGGACGAACACTGAAGCTTTCTTT. Complete variable domain (other parts from reference TRBV29-1 and TRBJ1-1): SAVISQKPSRDICQRGTSLTIQCQVDSQVTMMFWYRQQPGQSLTLIATANQGSEATYESGFVIDKFPISRPNLTFSTLTVSNMSPEDSSIYLCSVAQGTNTEAFFGQGTRLTVV.

A remark on this clone: The sample carries other DNA sequences with the same CDR3. This chain joins TRBV29-1 and TRBJ1-2, with TRBD1 as a possible D gene (6 bases). Per the germline V gene, CDR1 is SQVTM and CDR2 is ANQGSEA. Trimming pared 7 bases from V and 0 bases from J, leaving 9 bases between. This CDR3 contains 12 residues. CDR3 region: CSAQGTNYGYTF. Here the CDR3 DNA reads TGCAGCGCCCAGGGGACTAACTATGGCTACACCTTC.

The table lists this clone with a few counts. The chain has TRBV29-1 and TRBJ1-2; weak D call: TRBD1 (5 bases). CDR1 and CDR2 (germline): SQVTM, ANQGSEA. This CDR3 has 11 residues. Trimming shortened V by 7 bases and J by 9 bases, and 15 bases separated the two germline ends. Written as DNA, the CDR3 is TGCAGCGCAGAAGAGGGGAGAAGCTACACCTTC. Translated, it gives CSAEEGRSYTF.

DNA of the CDR3: TGCAGCGTTGAAGATCCGACACGTCCTAACTATGGCTACACCTTC. Translated, it gives CSVEDPTRPNYGYTF. The V call is TRBV29-1, the J call TRBJ1-2; no clear D gene. The CDR3 totals 15 residues. Trimming removed 0 bases at V and 0 bases at J, with 11 bases between. From germline, CDR1 is SQVTM and CDR2 ANQGSEA.

The rearrangement links TRBV6-5 to TRBJ1-2, with D tentatively TRBD1 (6 bases). Deletions cut 5 bases from V and 8 bases from J, with 12 bases between. Germline-derived CDR1 and CDR2 are MNHEY and SVGAGI. The CDR3 has 12 residues. Written as DNA, the CDR3 is TGTGCCAGCAGTCCTACAGGGTACGGCTACACCTTC. Protein sequence: CASSPTGYGYTF.

V gene TRBV4-2 combines with J gene TRBJ2-3; TRBD2 matches 10 bases. The CDR3 extends over 17 amino acids. Trimming removed 1 base from V and 5 bases from J; junction bases left unmatched: 9. In germline, CDR1 is LGHNA, CDR2 YNFKEQ. CDR3 in DNA: TGTGCCAGCAGCCAAGGAGGAACTAGCGGGGCCATAGATACGCAGTATTTT. It is translated as CASSQGGTSGAIDTQYF.

This chain joins TRBV5-1 and TRBJ2-7; possibly TRBD1 for D (5 bases). V was clipped by 9 bases and J by 3 bases, with 16 bases between them. The CDR3 runs to 13 residues. The V gene's germline CDR1 is SGHRS and CDR2 YFSETQ. The CDR3 reads CATPRGRGYEQYF. The CDR3 DNA follows: TGCGCCACCCCCCGTGGAAGGGGCTACGAGCAGTACTTC.

V and J are TRBV29-1 and TRBJ2-3; perhaps TRBD2 as D (5 bases). The germline V and J ends were trimmed by 1 base and 2 bases, with 7 bases remaining between them. Germline loops: CDR1 SQVTM, CDR2 ANQGSEA. This CDR3 region has 13 residues. CDR3 amino acids: CSVEGRVTDTQYF. CDR3 in DNA: TGCAGCGTTGAAGGGCGGGTCACAGATACGCAGTATTTT.

This rearrangement joins TRBV7-3 to TRBJ2-1; no clear D gene. Germline V gene sequence: CDR1 SGHTA, CDR2 FQGTGA. This CDR3 region has 14 residues. Trimming removed 1 base from V and 6 bases from J, with 10 bases in between. The CDR3 DNA follows: TGTGCCAGCAGCTTAATTGGCTCCCCCAATGAGCAGTTCTTC. Its protein is CASSLIGSPNEQFF.

J is TRBJ2-1 and V is TRBV30; a weak D match, TRBD2 (5 bases). This CDR3 spans 15 amino acids. Trimming stripped 2 bases from V and 0 bases from J, with 11 bases between. CDR1 is GTSNPN and CDR2 is SVGIG in the germline V gene (reference sequence). CDR3 loop: CAWSIRGSSYNEQFF. The CDR3 coding sequence is TGTGCCTGGAGTATACGGGGTAGCTCCTACAATGAGCAGTTCTTC.

This clone was found a few times. CDR3 sequence (DNA): TGTGCCAGCGGCCCCTGGAACACTGAAGCTTTCTTT. The encoded protein is CASGPWNTEAFF. The genes are TRBV7-2 and TRBJ1-1; D uncertain. The germline V and J ends were trimmed by 8 bases and 1 base, with 8 bases remaining between them. The length of the CDR3 is 12 residues. Germline CDR1 SGHTA, CDR2 FQGNSA. Complete variable domain (other parts from reference TRBV7-2 and TRBJ1-1): GAGVSQSPSNKVTEKGKDVELRCDPISGHTALYWYRQSLGQGLEFLIYFQGNSAPDKSGLPSDRFSAERTGGSVSTLTIQRTQQEDSAVYLCASGPWNTEAFFGQGTRLTVV.

This clone turned up a few times. The chain has TRBV29-1 and TRBJ1-2, with D unclear. V was clipped by 6 bases and J by 0 bases, with 14 bases between them. The CDR3 runs to 14 residues. Germline values: CDR1 SQVTM, CDR2 ANQGSEA. The CDR3 spells CSVARQNSNYGYTF. The CDR3 bases are TGCAGCGTCGCCCGGCAGAACTCTAACTATGGCTACACCTTC.

The V and J genes are TRBV29-1 and TRBJ1-1; tentative D call: TRBD1 (5 bases). The V gene's germline CDR1 is SQVTM and CDR2 ANQGSEA. The V and J ends lost 2 bases and 0 bases respectively, with 10 bases between them. The CDR3 is 14 residues long. CDR3 amino acids: CSVEHRLLNTEAFF. DNA of the CDR3: TGCAGCGTTGAACACAGGTTACTGAACACTGAAGCTTTCTTT.

The rearrangement links TRBV30 to TRBJ1-1; D may be TRBD1 (6 bases). There are 14 residues in the CDR3. Looked up from germline, CDR1 is GTSNPN and CDR2 is SVGIG (reference sequence). The germline V and J ends were trimmed by 0 bases and 3 bases, with 11 bases remaining between them. In DNA form, the CDR3 reads TGTGCCTGGAGTGTAGGGGGGAGGGACACTGAAGCTTTCTTT. It translates to CAWSVGGRDTEAFF.

The chain is built from TRBV10-3 and TRBJ2-1; 10 bases are shared with TRBD2. The CDR3 totals 15 residues. J lost 9 bases, V lost 4 bases, and 9 bases had no gene match. Germline values: CDR1 ENHRY, CDR2 SYGVKD. The DNA for the CDR3 is TGTGCCATCAGTGGTCCCGAACTAGCGGGGATTGAGCAGTTCTTC. Protein sequence: CAISGPELAGIEQFF.

With regard to this clone: The sample carries other DNA sequences with the same CDR3. The chain employs TRBV18 and TRBJ2-1; D assignment may be TRBD1 or TRBD2 (6 bases each). Trimming removed 3 bases from V and 3 bases from J, with 9 bases in between. The CDR3 is 14 amino acids. Germline V gene sequence: CDR1 KGHSH, CDR2 LQKENI. CDR3 DNA: TGTGCCAGCTCACCTGGGGGGCTCTACAATGAGCAGTTCTTC. It codes for CASSPGGLYNEQFF.

Turning to this clone: The junction and the germline gene differ at one end; a read error may be behind it. The gene calls are TRBV20-1 and TRBJ2-7; D may be TRBD2 (6 bases). This CDR3 is 8 amino acids long. Germline CDR1 DFQATT, CDR2 SNEGSKA (reference sequence). DNA for the CDR3: TGCAGTGCTAGAGGGGGGGTGTTC. Translation: CSARGGVF.

The V gene is TRBV7-8, the J gene TRBJ1-6; D unclear. The CDR3 spans 17 residues. Germline assignment: CDR1 SGHVS and CDR2 FQNEAQ. Trimming pared 6 bases from V and 5 bases from J, leaving 20 bases between. The CDR3 reads CASRLSGRQNDNSPLHF. CDR3 DNA sequence: TGTGCCAGCAGATTAAGTGGCAGGCAAAATGATAATTCACCCCTCCACTTT.

This clone was seen only once. The rearrangement links TRBV2 to TRBJ1-6; D unresolved. With 6 bases removed from V and 0 bases from J, the gap between germline ends came to 9 bases. Germline V gene data show CDR1 as SNHLY and CDR2 as FYNNEI. This CDR3 spans 15 amino acids. CDR3 nucleotide sequence: TGTGCCAGCAGGCGATTCAGCTCCTATAATTCACCCCTCCACTTT. Encoded protein: CASRRFSSYNSPLHF.

V is TRBV30 and J is TRBJ2-5, with 7 bases lining up with TRBD1. The CDR3 spans 13 residues. Per germline, CDR1 GTSNPN and CDR2 SVGIG (reference sequence). The trim removed 3 bases at V and 2 bases at J, leaving 3 bases unmatched. The CDR3 region has the DNA TGTGCCTGGAGGGCACAGGGGCAAGAGACCCAGTACTTC. Protein sequence: CAWRAQGQETQYF. Full variable domain (rest looked up from reference TRBV30 and TRBJ2-5): SQTIHQWPATLVQPVGSPLSLECTVEGTSNPNLYWYRQAAGRGLQLLFYSVGIGQISSEVPQNLSASRPQDRQFILSSKKLLLSDSGFYLCAWRAQGQETQYFGPGTRLLVL.

The CDR3 reads CASSVERGPQDGSQYF. In DNA form, the CDR3 reads TGTGCCAGCAGTGTCGAGCGGGGGCCTCAGGATGGTTCGCAGTATTTT. The chain uses TRBV2 and TRBJ2-3; 8 bases line up with TRBD2. The CDR3 contains 16 residues. Germline CDR1 is SNHLY and CDR2 is FYNNEI. J was trimmed by 10 bases and V by 4 bases; bases with no gene match: 16. The complete variable domain, with remaining parts taken from reference TRBV2 and TRBJ2-3, reads EPEVTQTPSHQVTQMGQEVILRCVPISNHLYFYWYRQILGQKVEFLVSFYNNEISEKSEIFDDQFSVERPDGSNFTLKIRSTKLEDSAMYFCASSVERGPQDGSQYFGPGTRLTVL.

This clone has just one count. V usage is TRBV4-1 and J usage is TRBJ2-7; 10 nucleotides align to TRBD2. The CDR3 contains 19 residues. After removal of 0 bases from V and 0 bases from J, the junction contained 11 bases not matched to a gene. The germline gives CDR1 MGHRA, CDR2 YSYEKL. Here the CDR3 DNA reads TGCGCCAGCAGCCAAGATTCTAGCGGGGGAATTACGAGCTCCTACGAGCAGTACTTC. Translating gives CASSQDSSGGITSSYEQYF.

The chain combines TRBV7-2 with TRBJ2-7; D unresolved. Germline loops: CDR1 SGHTA, CDR2 FQGNSA. This CDR3 region has 12 residues. The V gene lost 8 bases and the J gene lost 6 bases, with 14 bases spanning the gap. CDR3 amino acids: CASGNIALEQYF. CDR3 coding DNA: TGTGCCAGCGGGAACATTGCGCTCGAGCAGTACTTC.

Notes on this clone: Other DNA sequences within the sample encode an identical CDR3. The chain joins TRBV29-1 to TRBJ2-7, with D maybe TRBD1 (6 bases). CDR1 and CDR2 (germline): SQVTM, ANQGSEA. The CDR3 is made up of 14 amino acids. The V end was cut by 3 bases, the J end by 6 bases, with 18 bases between. CDR3 residues: CSVDVTGGGGEQYF. DNA for the CDR3: TGCAGCGTTGACGTGACAGGTGGAGGCGGCGAGCAGTACTTC.

The chain couples TRBV7-2 to TRBJ1-5; D possibly corresponds to TRBD1 (6 bases). The CDR3 has 13 residues. The germline V gene encodes CDR1 SGHTA and CDR2 FQGNSA. V dropped 1 base and J dropped 9 bases, with 10 bases sitting between them. CDR3 in DNA: TGTGCCAGCAGCTTAGGGGGGGGCCTGCCCCAGCATTTT. The encoded protein is CASSLGGGLPQHF. Full variable domain (remainder filled in from reference TRBV7-2 and TRBJ1-5): GAGVSQSPSNKVTEKGKDVELRCDPISGHTALYWYRQSLGQGLEFLIYFQGNSAPDKSGLPSDRFSAERTGGSVSTLTIQRTQQEDSAVYLCASSLGGGLPQHFGDGTRLSIL.

This chain connects TRBV29-1 to TRBJ2-1; 8 bases match TRBD2. Germline-derived CDR1 and CDR2 are SQVTM and ANQGSEA. The CDR3 has 13 amino acids. V shed 8 bases, J shed 11 bases, and the junction held 14 bases outside the gene matches. CDR3 coding DNA: TGCAGCTTCGACGGGGGGGGCCAATGGAAGCAGTTCTTC. It is translated as CSFDGGGQWKQFF.